A single sample gave rise to the 11 T cell receptor beta chains below, sequenced in a study of blood T cell repertoires in COVID-19. Some clones are missing from TCRdb's copy, which holds only in-frame ones; the method was immunoSEQ multiplex PCR. The sample holds 250,000 to 300,000 clones, approximately 90% seen once. The sequenced sample consisted of peripheral blood. Source of these receptors: a woman aged 25 to 45 with COVID-19, enrolled during active disease.

The rearrangement joins TRBV27 to TRBJ1-4, with D possibly TRBD1 on 5 matching bases. V lost 6 bases, J lost 8 bases, and 22 bases lay in between. The CDR3 runs 16 residues. Per the germline V gene, CDR1 is MNHEY and CDR2 is SMNVEV (reference sequence). The CDR3 nucleotides are TGTGCCAGCAGACGAATCCTCCCCGGGGGGAAAGAAAAACTGTTTTTT. Translated, it gives CASRRILPGGKEKLFF.

V and J are TRBV2 and TRBJ1-3, with D tentatively TRBD1 (5 bases). The CDR3 is 13 amino acids. Germline loops: CDR1 SNHLY, CDR2 FYNNEI. The germline V and J ends were trimmed by 5 bases and 4 bases, with 9 bases remaining between them. The CDR3: CASSMGRGNTIYF. CDR3 nucleotide sequence: TGTGCCAGCAGTATGGGGCGGGGAAACACCATATATTTT.

The CDR3 region is CAWRETGATEAFF. In DNA form, the CDR3 reads TGTGCCTGGAGGGAAACAGGGGCTACTGAAGCTTTCTTT. V is TRBV30 and J is TRBJ1-1; 7 bases map to TRBD1. CDR1 GTSNPN and CDR2 SVGIG come from the germline V gene (reference sequence). The CDR3 loop spans 13 amino acids. V shed 3 bases and J 5 bases; nucleotides not matched to a gene: 6. Full variable domain (outside the CDR3, taken from reference TRBV30 and TRBJ1-1): SQTIHQWPATLVQPVGSPLSLECTVEGTSNPNLYWYRQAAGRGLQLLFYSVGIGQISSEVPQNLSASRPQDRQFILSSKKLLLSDSGFYLCAWRETGATEAFFGQGTRLTVV.

At least ten counts were recorded for this clone. The genes are TRBV9 and TRBJ1-6; 11 positions agree with TRBD1. Unmatched junction bases numbered 3, after V lost 0 bases and J lost 10 bases. This CDR3 region has 15 residues. CDR1 is SGDLS and CDR2 is YYNGEE in the germline V gene. Written as DNA, the CDR3 is TGTGCCAGCAGCGTAGTGGGACAGGGGGGATCACCCCTCCACTTT. Translating gives CASSVVGQGGSPLHF.

The rearrangement uses TRBV30 and TRBJ1-1, with a tentative D call TRBD1 (5 bases). Between the trimmed V and J ends, which lost 0 bases and 4 bases, there was a span of 9 bases. The germline V gene encodes CDR1 GTSNPN and CDR2 SVGIG (reference sequence). The CDR3 loop spans 13 amino acids. In DNA form, the CDR3 reads TGTGCCTGGAGTGTATCAGGGCCCACTGAAGCTTTCTTT. Translating it yields CAWSVSGPTEAFF.

The chain carries TRBV3-1 (or the pseudogene TRBV3-2) and TRBJ1-5; unclear D gene. CDR3 length: 14 amino acids. In germline, CDR1 is LGHDT, CDR2 YNNKEL (reference sequence). The V end was cut by 0 bases, the J end by 5 bases, with 8 bases between. CDR3 bases: TGTGCCAGCAGCCAAGACAGATCTGATCAGCCCCAGCATTTT. The encoded protein is CASSQDRSDQPQHF.

The chain couples TRBV18 to TRBJ2-3; 13 nucleotides match TRBD2. V lost 3 bases, J lost 6 bases, and 12 bases stayed unmatched. Germline V gene lookup returns CDR1 KGHSH and CDR2 LQKENI. The CDR3 extends over 18 amino acids. This chain's CDR3 is CASSPWNRTSGRPDTQYF. CDR3 DNA: TGTGCCAGCTCACCCTGGAACCGGACTAGCGGGAGACCCGATACGCAGTATTTT.

J is TRBJ1-2 and V is TRBV19, with 7 nucleotides matching TRBD1. This CDR3 is 13 amino acids long. With V trimmed by 5 bases and J by 4 bases, 4 bases remained unmatched. Germline assignment: CDR1 LNHDA and CDR2 SQIVND (reference sequence). The CDR3: CASSPGTAYGYTF. CDR3 coding DNA: TGTGCCAGTAGTCCTGGGACAGCCTATGGCTACACCTTC.

The J gene is TRBJ2-7, the V gene TRBV27; TRBD2 is a possible D gene (5 bases). CDR1 is MNHEY and CDR2 is SMNVEV in the germline V gene (reference sequence). Trimming stripped 4 bases from V and 3 bases from J, with 13 bases between. This CDR3 is 14 amino acids long. CDR3 bases: TGTGCCAGCAGTTCCGGCGGACTGATCTACGAGCAGTACTTC. Its translation is CASSSGGLIYEQYF.

In its sample, this clone was seen once. The gene calls are TRBV7-2 and TRBJ1-4, with no clear D. V was cut by 5 bases and J by 4 bases, with 14 bases left in between. The CDR3 runs 15 residues. Germline assignment: CDR1 SGHTA and CDR2 FQGNSA. The CDR3 protein is CASSSGRLHNEKLFF. The DNA for the CDR3 is TGTGCCAGCAGCAGCGGACGTCTACATAATGAAAAACTGTTTTTT.

This CDR3 is CASTPGQGNEQYF. The CDR3, as DNA: TGTGCCAGTACCCCGGGACAGGGGAACGAGCAGTACTTC. J is TRBJ2-7 and V is TRBV19; 10 bases match TRBD1. This CDR3 spans 13 amino acids. Trimming removed 7 bases from V and 5 bases from J; junction bases left unmatched: 5. Germline assignment: CDR1 LNHDA and CDR2 SQIVND (reference sequence).